A single T cell receptor beta chain is shown here with its context. The protocol was immunoSEQ multiplex PCR, while the TCRdb copy is restricted to in-frame clones and leaves out a portion. Among 160,000 or so clones listed, more than 65% were seen once. This specimen belongs to a study of cytotoxic CD8 clonotypes in ibrutinib-treated CLL. The CDR3 loop spans 19 amino acids. The V gene's germline CDR1 is SGHAT and CDR2 FQNNGV. The V gene end was trimmed by 0 bases and the J gene end by 4 bases; junction bases not matched to a gene: 10. The sequence was obtained from a human donor with chronic lymphocytic leukemia. V is TRBV11-2 and J is TRBJ2-3, with 13 bases lining up with TRBD2. The sample was PBMCs, taken after 12 months of ibrutinib treatment. The CDR3 DNA sequence: TGTGCCAGCAGCTTAGACCAGACTAGCGGGGGGCCCGAGTCAGATACGCAGTATTTT. Amino acids: CASSLDQTSGGPESDTQYF.